This TCR beta chain was captured by sequencing in a study of CD8 T cells in ankylosing spondylitis. Findings of the study overall: Clones that were linked to disease were CD8+ and were relatively rare in peripheral blood. There was a TCR beta motif, made of roughly eight highly homologous variants, that appeared characteristic of ankylosing spondylitis blood.

This clonotype was seen at least ten times. Its antigen remains unidentified. This CDR3 has 15 residues. The germline V gene encodes CDR1 DFQATT and CDR2 SNEGSKA (reference sequence). V gave up 6 bases and J gave up 8 bases; unmatched junction bases: 7. 5'-RACE, quantitative and with molecular barcodes, yielded the TCR beta libraries. TCRdb called the 5' RACE reads again in MiXCR, with one record for every CDR3 protein. The data hold around 130,000 distinct CDR3 sequences, with around 9% observed a single time. The chain carries TRBV20-1 and TRBJ2-1, with 16 positions matching TRBD2. This receptor was taken from a male donor with ankylosing spondylitis or in good health (not recorded which). Sample: blood, either unsorted or a sorted T cell fraction (not recorded which). CDR3 coding DNA: TGCAGTGCACCCGGGACTAGCGGGAGGGAGTATGAGCAGTTCTTC. This sequence encodes CSAPGTSGREYEQFF.